These 5 T cell receptor beta chains originate from one sample sequenced in a study of blood T cell repertoires in COVID-19. TCRdb's table, derived via immunoSEQ multiplex PCR, lists solely in-frame clones and lacks some. The sample lists about 50,000 clones; more than 85% were seen once. The sequenced sample was peripheral blood. The receptors originated from a human donor with active COVID-19. The donor label of this sample is uncertain.

The chain recombines TRBV7-2 with TRBJ2-7; a possible D gene is TRBD2 (6 bases). The V gene's germline CDR1 is SGHTA and CDR2 FQGNSA. The CDR3 length is 14 residues. Trimming removed 1 base at V and 6 bases at J, with 13 bases between. CDR3 amino acids: CASSLVVGGFEQYF. The CDR3, as DNA: TGTGCCAGCAGCTTAGTAGTTGGAGGGTTCGAGCAGTACTTC.

This clone was found once. The chain combines TRBV28 with TRBJ1-1; D might be TRBD1 (5 bases). Per germline, CDR1 MDHEN and CDR2 SYDVKM. V lost 1 base to trimming and J lost 1 base, with 25 bases between them. The CDR3 spans 20 residues. CDR3 DNA: TGTGCCAGCAGTTTATATTTTCAGAGGGGTTGGGGGGTGGAGAACACTGAAGCTTTCTTT. This encodes CASSLYFQRGWGVENTEAFF.

The chain uses TRBV7-2 and TRBJ1-5; 7 nucleotides match TRBD1. This CDR3 comprises 15 residues. Looked up from germline, CDR1 is SGHTA and CDR2 is FQGNSA. V dropped 5 bases and J dropped 1; count of bases not matched to a gene: 5. The CDR3 DNA sequence: TGTGCCAGCAGCCCGACAGGGTTCAGCAATCAGCCCCAGCATTTT. This sequence encodes CASSPTGFSNQPQHF.

V is TRBV5-6 and J is TRBJ1-5; a weak D match, TRBD1 (6 bases). The CDR3 extends over 13 amino acids. Germline lookup yields CDR1 SGHDT and CDR2 YYEEEE. V lost 0 bases, J lost 9 bases, and 10 bases lay in between. CDR3 sequence: CASSLAGVRPQHF. Here the CDR3 DNA reads TGTGCCAGCAGCTTGGCAGGGGTTAGGCCCCAGCATTTT.

V usage is TRBV19 and J usage is TRBJ1-2; no clear D. Trimming shortened V by 8 bases and J by 2 bases, and 12 bases separated the two germline ends. Germline V gene lookup returns CDR1 LNHDA and CDR2 SQIVND (reference sequence). The CDR3 extends over 13 amino acids. The CDR3 bases are TGTGCCAGTTCTCCTAACGGGAACTATGGCTACACCTTC. Protein product: CASSPNGNYGYTF.